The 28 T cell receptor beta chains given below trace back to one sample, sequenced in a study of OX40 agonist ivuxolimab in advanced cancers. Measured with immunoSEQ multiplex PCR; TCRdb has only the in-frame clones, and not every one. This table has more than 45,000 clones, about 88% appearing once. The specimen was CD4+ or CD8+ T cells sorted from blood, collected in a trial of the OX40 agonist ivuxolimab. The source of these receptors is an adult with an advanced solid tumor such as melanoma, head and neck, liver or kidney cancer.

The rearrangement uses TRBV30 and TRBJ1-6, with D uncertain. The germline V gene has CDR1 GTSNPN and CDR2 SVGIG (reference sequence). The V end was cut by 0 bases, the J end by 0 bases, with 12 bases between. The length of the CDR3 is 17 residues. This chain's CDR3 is CAWSVSGRTSYNSPLHF. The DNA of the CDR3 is TGTGCCTGGAGTGTATCCGGGCGGACCTCCTATAATTCACCCCTCCACTTT.

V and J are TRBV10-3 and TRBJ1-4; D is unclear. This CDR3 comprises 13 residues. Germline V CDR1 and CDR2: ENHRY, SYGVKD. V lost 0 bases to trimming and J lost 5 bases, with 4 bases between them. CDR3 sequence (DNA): TGTGCCATCAGTGAGTCGGAGAATGAAAAACTGTTTTTT. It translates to CAISESENEKLFF.

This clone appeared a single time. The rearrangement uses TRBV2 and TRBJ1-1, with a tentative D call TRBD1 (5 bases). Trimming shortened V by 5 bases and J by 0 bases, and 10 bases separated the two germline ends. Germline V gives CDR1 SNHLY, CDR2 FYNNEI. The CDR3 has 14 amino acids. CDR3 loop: CASSSGNLNTEAFF. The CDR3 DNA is TGTGCCAGCAGTTCAGGGAACCTGAACACTGAAGCTTTCTTT.

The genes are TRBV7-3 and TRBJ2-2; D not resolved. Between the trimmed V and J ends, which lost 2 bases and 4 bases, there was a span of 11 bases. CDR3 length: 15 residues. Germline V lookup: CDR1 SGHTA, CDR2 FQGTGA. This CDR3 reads CASSLRPRSTGELFF. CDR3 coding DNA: TGTGCCAGCAGCTTACGACCTAGATCCACCGGGGAGCTGTTTTTT.

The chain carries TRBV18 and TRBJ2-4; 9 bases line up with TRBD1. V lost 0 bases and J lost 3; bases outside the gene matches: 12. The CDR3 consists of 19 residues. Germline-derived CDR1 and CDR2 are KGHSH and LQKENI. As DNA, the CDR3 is TGTGCCAGCTCACCACCCCCTTTAGGACAGGGGTGGGACAAAAACATTCAGTACTTC. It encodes CASSPPPLGQGWDKNIQYF.

For the CDR3, the DNA is TGCGCCAGCAGCCAAAGTAATGAAAAACTGTTTTTT. This gives the protein CASSQSNEKLFF. The chain combines TRBV5-1 with TRBJ1-4; unclear D gene. Germline assignment: CDR1 SGHRS and CDR2 YFSETQ. CDR3 length: 12 residues. The germline V and J ends were trimmed by 4 bases and 4 bases, with 5 bases remaining between them.

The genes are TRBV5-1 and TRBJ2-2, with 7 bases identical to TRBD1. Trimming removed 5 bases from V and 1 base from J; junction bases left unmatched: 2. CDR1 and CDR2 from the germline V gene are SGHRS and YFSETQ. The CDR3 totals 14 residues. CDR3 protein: CASSRQGNTGELFF. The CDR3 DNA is TGCGCCAGCAGTCGACAGGGGAACACCGGGGAGCTGTTTTTT. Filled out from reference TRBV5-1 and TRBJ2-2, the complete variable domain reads KAGVTQTPRYLIKTRGQQVTLSCSPISGHRSVSWYQQTPGQGLQFLFEYFSETQRNKGNFPGRFSGRQFSNSRSEMNVSTLELGDSALYLCASSRQGNTGELFFGEGSRLTVL.

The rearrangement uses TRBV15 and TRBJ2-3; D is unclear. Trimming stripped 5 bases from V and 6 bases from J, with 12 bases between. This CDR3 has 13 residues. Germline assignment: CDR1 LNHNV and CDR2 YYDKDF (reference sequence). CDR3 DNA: TGTGCCACCAGCGGCCCAACGGGTGATACGCAGTATTTT. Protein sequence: CATSGPTGDTQYF.

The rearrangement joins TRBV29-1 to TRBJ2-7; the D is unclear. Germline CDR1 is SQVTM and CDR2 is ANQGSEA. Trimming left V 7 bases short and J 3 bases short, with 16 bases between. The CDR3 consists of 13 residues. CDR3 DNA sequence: TGCAGCGCCGCCCCTAATGGGGTCTACGAGCAGTACTTC. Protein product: CSAAPNGVYEQYF.

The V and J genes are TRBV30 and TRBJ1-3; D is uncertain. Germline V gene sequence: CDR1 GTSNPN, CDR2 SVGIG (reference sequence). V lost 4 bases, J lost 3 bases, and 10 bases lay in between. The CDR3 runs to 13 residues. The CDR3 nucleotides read TGTGCCTGGACGGCAGGTGGTGGAAACACCATATATTTT. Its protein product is CAWTAGGGNTIYF.

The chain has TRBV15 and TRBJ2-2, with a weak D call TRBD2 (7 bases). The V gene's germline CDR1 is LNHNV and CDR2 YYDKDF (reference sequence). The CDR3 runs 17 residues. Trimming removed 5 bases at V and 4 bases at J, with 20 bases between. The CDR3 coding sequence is TGTGCCACCAGCCCTCGATTGGGGGGGGCGGGCACCGGGGAGCTGTTTTTT. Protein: CATSPRLGGAGTGELFF.

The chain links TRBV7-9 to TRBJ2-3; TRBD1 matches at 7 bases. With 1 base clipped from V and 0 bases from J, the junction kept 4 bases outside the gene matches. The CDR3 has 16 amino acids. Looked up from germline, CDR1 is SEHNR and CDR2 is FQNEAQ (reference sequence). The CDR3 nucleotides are TGTGCCAGCAGCTTAGGAACAGGGGCTAGCACAGATACGCAGTATTTT. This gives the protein CASSLGTGASTDTQYF.

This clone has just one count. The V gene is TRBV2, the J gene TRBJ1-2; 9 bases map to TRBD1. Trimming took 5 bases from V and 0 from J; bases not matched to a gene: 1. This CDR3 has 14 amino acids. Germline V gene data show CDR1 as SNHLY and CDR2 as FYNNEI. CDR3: CASSRQGANYGYTF. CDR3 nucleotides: TGTGCCAGCAGTAGACAGGGGGCTAACTATGGCTACACCTTC.

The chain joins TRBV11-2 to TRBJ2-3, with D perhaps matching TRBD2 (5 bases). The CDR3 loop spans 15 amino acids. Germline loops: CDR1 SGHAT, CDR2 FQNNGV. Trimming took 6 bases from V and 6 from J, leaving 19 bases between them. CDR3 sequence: CASSHSEARGDTQYF. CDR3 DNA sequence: TGTGCCAGCAGTCATAGCGAGGCCCGCGGGGATACGCAGTATTTT.

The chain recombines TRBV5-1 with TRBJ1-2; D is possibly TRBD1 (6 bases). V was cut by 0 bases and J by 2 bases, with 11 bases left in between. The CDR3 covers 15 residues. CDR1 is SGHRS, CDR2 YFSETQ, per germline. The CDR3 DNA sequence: TGCGCCAGCAGCTTGGACTACAGGGCAAACTATGGCTACACCTTC. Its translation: CASSLDYRANYGYTF.

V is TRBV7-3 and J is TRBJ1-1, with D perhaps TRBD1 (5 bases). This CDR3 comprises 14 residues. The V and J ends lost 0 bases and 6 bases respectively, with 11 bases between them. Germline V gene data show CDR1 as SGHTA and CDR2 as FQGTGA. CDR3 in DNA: TGTGCCAGCAGCTTAACGTTGTGGGACCCTGAAGCTTTCTTT. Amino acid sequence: CASSLTLWDPEAFF. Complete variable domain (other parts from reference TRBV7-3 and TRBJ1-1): GAGVSQTPSNKVTEKGKYVELRCDPISGHTALYWYRQSLGQGPEFLIYFQGTGAADDSGLPNDRFFAVRPEGSVSTLKIQRTERGDSAVYLCASSLTLWDPEAFFGQGTRLTVV.

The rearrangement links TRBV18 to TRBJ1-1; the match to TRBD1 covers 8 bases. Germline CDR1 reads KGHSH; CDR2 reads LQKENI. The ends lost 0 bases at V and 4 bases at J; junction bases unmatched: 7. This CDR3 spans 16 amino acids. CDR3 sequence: CASSPPGQGPGTEAFF. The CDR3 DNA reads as TGTGCCAGCTCACCACCTGGACAGGGACCGGGCACTGAAGCTTTCTTT.

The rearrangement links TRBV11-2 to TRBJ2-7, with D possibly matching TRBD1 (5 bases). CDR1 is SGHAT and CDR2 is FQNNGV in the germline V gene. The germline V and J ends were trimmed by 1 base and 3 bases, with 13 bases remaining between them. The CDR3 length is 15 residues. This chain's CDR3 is CASSLVSDSFYEQYF. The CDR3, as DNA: TGTGCCAGCAGCTTAGTGAGCGACAGTTTCTACGAGCAGTACTTC.

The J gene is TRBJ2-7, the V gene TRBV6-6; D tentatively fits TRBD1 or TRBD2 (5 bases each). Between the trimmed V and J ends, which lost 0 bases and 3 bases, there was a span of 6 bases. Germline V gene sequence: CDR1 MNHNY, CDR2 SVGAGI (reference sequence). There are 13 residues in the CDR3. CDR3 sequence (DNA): TGTGCCAGCAGTTACTCGAGGGGCTACGAGCAGTACTTC. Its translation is CASSYSRGYEQYF.

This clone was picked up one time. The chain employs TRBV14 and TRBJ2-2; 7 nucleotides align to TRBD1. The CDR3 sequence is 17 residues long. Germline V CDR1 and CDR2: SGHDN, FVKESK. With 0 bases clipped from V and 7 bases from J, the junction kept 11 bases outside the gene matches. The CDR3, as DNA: TGTGCCAGCAGCCAAGATTATTTGACAGGGCGTAACGGGGAGCTGTTTTTT. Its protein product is CASSQDYLTGRNGELFF.

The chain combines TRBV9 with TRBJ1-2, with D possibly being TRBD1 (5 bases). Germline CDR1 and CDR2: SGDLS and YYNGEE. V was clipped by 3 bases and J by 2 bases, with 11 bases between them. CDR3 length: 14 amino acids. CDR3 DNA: TGTGCCAGCAGCGCCCGAGACAGCAACTATGGCTACACCTTC. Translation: CASSARDSNYGYTF. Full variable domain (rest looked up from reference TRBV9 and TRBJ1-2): DSGVTQTPKHLITATGQRVTLRCSPRSGDLSVYWYQQSLDQGLQFLIQYYNGEERAKGNILERFSAQQFPDLHSELNLSSLELGDSALYFCASSARDSNYGYTFGSGTRLTVV.

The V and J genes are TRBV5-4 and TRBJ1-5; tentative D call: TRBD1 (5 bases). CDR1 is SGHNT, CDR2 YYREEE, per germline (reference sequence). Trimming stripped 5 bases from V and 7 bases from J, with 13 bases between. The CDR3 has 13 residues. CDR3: CASSYQGGQPQHF. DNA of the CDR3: TGTGCCAGCAGTTACCAGGGCGGGCAGCCCCAGCATTTT.

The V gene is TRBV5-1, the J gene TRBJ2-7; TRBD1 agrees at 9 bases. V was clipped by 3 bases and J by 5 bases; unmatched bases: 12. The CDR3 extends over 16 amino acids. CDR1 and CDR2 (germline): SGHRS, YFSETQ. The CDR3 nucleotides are TGCGCCAGCAGCTCGATGACATACCGGGACAGGGACGAGCAGTACTTC. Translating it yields CASSSMTYRDRDEQYF.

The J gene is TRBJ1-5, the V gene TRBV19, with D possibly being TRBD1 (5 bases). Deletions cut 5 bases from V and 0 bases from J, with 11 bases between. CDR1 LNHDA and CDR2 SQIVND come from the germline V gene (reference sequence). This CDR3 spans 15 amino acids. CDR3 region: CASSLNRNSNQPQHF. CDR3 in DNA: TGTGCCAGTAGTCTCAACAGGAATAGCAATCAGCCCCAGCATTTT.

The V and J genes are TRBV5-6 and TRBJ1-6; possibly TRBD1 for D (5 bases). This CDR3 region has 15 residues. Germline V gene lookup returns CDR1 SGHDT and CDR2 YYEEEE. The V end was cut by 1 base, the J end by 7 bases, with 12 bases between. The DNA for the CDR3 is TGTGCCAGCAGCTTGCAGGGTTCGGGGAATTCACCCCTCCACTTT. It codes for CASSLQGSGNSPLHF.

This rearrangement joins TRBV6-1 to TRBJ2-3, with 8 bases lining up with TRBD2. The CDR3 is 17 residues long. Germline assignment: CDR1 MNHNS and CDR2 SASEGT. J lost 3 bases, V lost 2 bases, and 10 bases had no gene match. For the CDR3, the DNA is TGTGCCAGCAGTGAAAGGGCGGGGGGTATTGGAACAGATACGCAGTATTTT. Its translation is CASSERAGGIGTDTQYF.

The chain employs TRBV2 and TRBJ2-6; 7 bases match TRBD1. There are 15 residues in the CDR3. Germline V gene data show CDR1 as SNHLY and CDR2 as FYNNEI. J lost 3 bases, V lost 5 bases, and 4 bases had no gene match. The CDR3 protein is CASSPTGLGANVLTF. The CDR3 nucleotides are TGTGCCAGCAGTCCGACAGGGCTTGGGGCCAACGTCCTGACTTTC.

The CDR3 loop is CASSLAWGGIDEQYF. CDR3 nucleotides: TGTGCCAGCAGCTTGGCCTGGGGGGGCATCGACGAGCAGTACTTC. V usage is TRBV5-5 and J usage is TRBJ2-7; D is perhaps TRBD2 (7 bases). Germline CDR1 reads SGHKS; CDR2 reads YYEKEE (reference sequence). CDR3 size: 15 residues. With 0 bases removed from V and 5 bases from J, the gap between germline ends came to 15 bases.